The subject of this entry is one T cell receptor (beta chain). The sample holds many counts of this clonotype. Its antigen has not been determined. Base qualities are not at hand, and no much larger clone is one base apart. Sequenced using an Illumina NovaSeq 6000. cDNA libraries for TCRalpha and TCRbeta were prepared by 5'RACE using constant-segment primers, with sample barcodes and unique molecular identifiers added. Trizol reagent was used to extract RNA from every sample. Library amplification was performed in two PCR steps, and a second sample barcode and Illumina TruSeq adapters were introduced in the second step. The libraries were sequenced on an Illumina NovaSeq using 2 x 150 bp paired-end reads. From the authors' description of their analysis: The reads were demultiplexed and collapsed into UMI-guided consensus sequences using migec v1.2.7. Using mixcr v2.1.11, UMI consensuses were aligned to TRA and TRB V and J templates and then assembled into clonotypes. A clonotype was counted as expanded or contracted only when both edgeR and NoisET called the clonotype significant, with the noise models trained on biological replicates. For edgeR calls, a false discovery rate-adjusted p below 0.01 and a log2 fold-change threshold of 1 were applied. As an exploratory analysis of dynamics, max-normalized trajectories of the 1000 most abundant clonotypes were examined by PCA with hierarchical clustering. Separately sequenced CD4+ and CD8+ repertoires were used to assign the CD4 or CD8 phenotype of responding clones. Through fastp at Q25 and MiXCR, TCRdb rebuilt clones from the public reads, retaining in-frame beta chains. Identical CDR3 protein sequences are pooled into one entry, listed with their most common genes and DNA. The V and J calls and clone size come from TCRdb's table, not from the authors' own analysis. This sample is represented by hundreds of thousands of distinct CDR3 sequences; just over 20% of them were singletons. 9.5% to 15% of the sample belongs to the ten largest clones.

The entry originates in a study of T-cell memory formation after mild COVID-19 (dated by TCRdb to the early 2020s). Regarding the study in general: TCR sequence clusters from the two donors were found to be largely donor specific. In a couple of donors, T-cell clones that expanded and contracted after mild COVID-19 were followed by sequencing TCRalpha and TCRbeta repertoires longitudinally. The cohort comprised two young, previously healthy adult volunteers, one female and one male. Broad study findings and their caveats: Contracting CD4+ clones were located mainly in the CM and EM memory subsets, whereas CD8+ clones were found to be enriched in EMRA. Balanced CD4/CD8 phenotypes were observed for clones contracting from day 15 to 85, whereas a bias towards CD4+ was observed for a second wave of clones expanding from day 15 to 37. SARS-CoV-2 specificity of the second-wave clones peaking on day 37 was not confirmed. The study included only a couple of mild cases, and larger cohorts that include severe cases with pre-infection samples were judged to be necessary. Some responding clones were found in pre-infection memory, which suggests that pre-existing cross-reactive memory T cells took part in the SARS-CoV-2 response.

PBMCs were isolated by Ficoll-Paque density gradient centrifugation. V is shortened by 5 bases, J by 2 bases, and the region joining them spans 21 bases. The germline V gene yields SGHVS for CDR1 and FQNEAQ for CDR2. Its CDR3 holds 17 amino acids, cysteine through phenylalanine. The kept DNA is CDR3 alone, 51 bases in frame from the first base. The rearranged chain carries TRBV7-8 and TRBJ1-1; a weak D assignment points to TRBD1 (5 bases agree). This receptor was obtained from an adult woman who had mild COVID-19 (a few samples of this study predate the infection). The sample titles of this study are shuffled in the database, so cell type and time point are left out; the donor was told from shared clones. Specimen: PBMCs or a T cell subset sorted from them (not recorded which). The CDR3 region has the sequence CASSPNFRDSLNTEAFF. The nucleotides are TGTGCCAGCAGCCCAAACTTCCGGGACTCCTTAAACACTGAAGCTTTCTTT.